The present T cell receptor beta chain was sequenced within a study of radiotherapy plus CTLA-4 blockade in lung cancer. Looking at the study overall: For less than 20% of patients, objective responses occurred, and about 30% had disease control.

The V end lost 4 bases, the J end lost 0 bases, and 14 bases lay between the germline ends. Germline CDR1 reads KGHSH; CDR2 reads LQKENI. CDR3 length equals 16 residues. The study's findings and limits: Interferon-beta, together with early blood T cell clone dynamics, reportedly best predicted response. Clones derived from tumor TCRs expanded in blood after radiotherapy plus ipilimumab.

Ipilimumab-mediated CTLA-4 blockade plus focal radiation was given to patients having chemo-refractory metastatic non-small-cell lung cancer. Some clones are missing from TCRdb's copy, which holds only in-frame ones; the method was immunoSEQ multiplex PCR. The table has some 110,000 clones, 81% seen once; the top ten hold roughly 3.5%. Comments on this clone: What it binds is not known.

This chain connects TRBV18 to TRBJ2-3; D uncertain. The receptor was isolated from a human donor with non-small cell lung cancer that progressed on radiotherapy plus ipilimumab. Some clones in this sample may be carry-over from other donors' samples. The sequencing used peripheral blood, collected from a patient treated with radiotherapy plus ipilimumab. The CDR3 spells CASSLYQGRSTDTQYF. The CDR3 bases are TGTGCCAGCTCACTCTACCAAGGGCGAAGCACAGATACGCAGTATTTT.